What follows describes a single T cell receptor beta chain. Symptom resolution, clearance, or two negative PCRs marked the recovered donors of Cohort 3. The data belong to a study of blood T cell repertoires in COVID-19. Trimming cost V 3 bases and J 4 bases; bases outside gene matches: 3. CDR1 SGHDN and CDR2 FVKESK come from the germline V gene. This CDR3 comprises 15 residues. The repertoire was sequenced with immunoSEQ multiplex PCR; TCRdb's copy has only in-frame clones and lacks some. The sample consists of around 450,000 clones, less than 95% of them appearing once. The sequencing sample was made of PBMCs or T cells enriched from blood (not recorded which). This receptor was obtained from a man between 18 and 35 years old who had recovered from COVID-19. This chain links TRBV14 with TRBJ2-2; 9 positions agree with TRBD2. The CDR3 sequence: CASSHLAGSTGELFF. In DNA form, the CDR3 reads TGTGCCAGCAGCCACCTAGCGGGAAGCACCGGGGAGCTGTTTTTT.